The 24 T cell receptor beta chains below all came from one sample that was sequenced in a study of CD8 T cells in ankylosing spondylitis. MiXCR, run by TCRdb on the 5' RACE reads, gives a single entry per CDR3 protein. Among hundreds of thousands of distinct CDR3 sequences listed, roughly 18% were seen once. Study-level findings and limits: What appeared characteristic of ankylosing spondylitis blood was a TCR beta motif of several highly homologous variants.

Their target antigens are unknown. The source material was blood, either unsorted or a sorted T cell fraction (not recorded which). The receptors come from a male donor with ankylosing spondylitis.

In its sample, this clonotype was seen a few times. This chain connects TRBV21-1 to TRBJ2-3; the table's D gene call, TRBD1, was not cross checked with the DNA. TRBV21-1 constitutes a pseudogene. This CDR3 is built from 16 residues. CDR3 bases: TGTGCCAGCACCTATCAAAGGGGGGGACAGACGGATACGCAGTATTTT. Its protein product is CASTYQRGGQTDTQYF.

This clonotype was seen ten or more times. This sequence joins TRBV5-1 and TRBJ2-7, with TRBD2 as a possible D gene (7 bases). V lost 4 bases, J lost 2 bases, and 16 bases lay in between. This CDR3 is built from 15 residues. From germline, CDR1 is SGHRS and CDR2 YFSETQ. The CDR3 bases are TGCGCCAGCAGCCCAAGGGGGGGAGCCCCCTACGAGCAGTACTTC. Its protein is CASSPRGGAPYEQYF.

V gene TRBV5-1 combines with J gene TRBJ2-1, with D possibly being TRBD1 (6 bases). Trimming left V 8 bases short and J 1 base short, with 25 bases between. Looked up from germline, CDR1 is SGHRS and CDR2 is YFSETQ. The CDR3 has 18 residues. The CDR3 loop is CASRLRDTWSWSYNEQFF. CDR3 bases: TGCGCCAGTCGATTACGGGACACCTGGTCATGGTCCTACAATGAGCAGTTCTTC.

V is TRBV7-6 and J is TRBJ1-6, with D possibly TRBD1 on 5 matching bases. This CDR3 region has 14 residues. Per germline, CDR1 SGHVS and CDR2 FNYEAQ. The V end lost 2 bases, the J end lost 7 bases, and 9 bases lay between the germline ends. The CDR3 coding sequence is TGTGCCAGCAGCTTACGCAGGGTGAATTCACCCCTCCACTTT. Translation: CASSLRRVNSPLHF. The variable domain in full, with the rest retrieved from reference TRBV7-6 and TRBJ1-6, is GAGVSQSPRYKVTKRGQDVALRCDPISGHVSLYWYRQALGQGPEFLTYFNYEAQQDKSGLPNDRFSAERPEGSISTLTIQRTEQRDSAMYRCASSLRRVNSPLHFGNGTRLTVT.

The V gene is TRBV24-1, the J gene TRBJ2-3; 9 bases match TRBD2. In germline, CDR1 is KGHDR, CDR2 SFDVKD. The CDR3 totals 17 residues. V dropped 4 bases and J dropped 1; count of bases not matched to a gene: 8. This CDR3 reads CATSDAGGPSGTDTQYF. Written as DNA, the CDR3 is TGTGCCACCAGTGACGCGGGAGGGCCCTCGGGCACAGATACGCAGTATTTT.

The chain combines TRBV20-1 with TRBJ1-2; no firm D call. The CDR3 loop spans 12 amino acids. Germline assignment: CDR1 DFQATT and CDR2 SNEGSKA (reference sequence). V was clipped by 2 bases and J by 2 bases, with 6 bases between them. The CDR3 region has the DNA TGCAGTGCTAGAAGCCGGAACTATGGCTACACCTTC. Amino acid sequence: CSARSRNYGYTF.

This clonotype was observed a handful of times. The chain couples TRBV7-2 to TRBJ2-7, with D perhaps matching TRBD1 (6 bases). In germline, CDR1 is SGHTA, CDR2 FQGNSA. The V gene lost 5 bases and the J gene lost 8 bases, with 25 bases spanning the gap. This CDR3 has 16 amino acids. The CDR3 sequence: CASSRQAVQGQVKQYF. The CDR3 DNA reads TGTGCCAGCAGCCGTCAGGCGGTGCAGGGGCAGGTCAAGCAGTACTTC.

The chain uses TRBV12-3 or TRBV12-4 and TRBJ2-6, with D maybe TRBD1 (6 bases). The CDR3 consists of 16 residues. V shed 6 bases and J shed 0 bases, with 12 bases lying between them. The CDR3 sequence is CASRPTGSSGANVLTF. In nucleotides, the CDR3 is TGTGCCAGCAGGCCGACAGGCAGCTCTGGGGCCAACGTCCTGACTTTC.

The rearrangement uses TRBV27 and TRBJ2-7; 9 bases match TRBD2. The V gene end was trimmed by 3 bases and the J gene end by 0 bases; junction bases not matched to a gene: 3. CDR3 length: 15 amino acids. Germline values: CDR1 MNHEY, CDR2 SMNVEV (reference sequence). CDR3 coding DNA: TGTGCCAGCAGTTTTGTAGCGGGGGCCTCCTACGAGCAGTACTTC. It yields the protein CASSFVAGASYEQYF.

V is TRBV20-1 and J is TRBJ2-2; no clear D gene. CDR1 is DFQATT, CDR2 SNEGSKA, per germline (reference sequence). The CDR3 spans 15 residues. V lost 1 base to trimming and J lost 0 bases, with 9 bases between them. The CDR3 DNA is TGCAGTGCTAGAGCAACCGAATCGAACACCGGGGAGCTGTTTTTT. This translates into CSARATESNTGELFF.

This clonotype occurred a few times. This chain uses TRBV3-1 with TRBJ1-5, with 7 bases matching TRBD1. V was clipped by 4 bases and J by 4 bases; unmatched bases: 7. CDR1 and CDR2 from the germline V gene are LGHDT and YNNKEL (reference sequence). The CDR3 consists of 15 residues. This CDR3 is CASSPYGQENQPQHF. The CDR3 coding sequence is TGTGCCAGCAGCCCCTATGGACAGGAAAATCAGCCCCAGCATTTT.

The V and J genes are TRBV24-1 and TRBJ2-1, with unresolved D. The CDR3 contains 13 residues. Trimming took 4 bases from V and 9 from J, leaving 12 bases between them. Germline CDR1 reads KGHDR; CDR2 reads SFDVKD. CDR3 region: CATSDPGRSEQFF. The CDR3 nucleotides read TGTGCCACCAGTGACCCCGGACGTAGTGAGCAGTTCTTC.

The chain links TRBV12-3 or TRBV12-4 to TRBJ2-2, with D unresolved. This CDR3 is built from 14 residues. V lost 5 bases and J 6 bases, leaving 13 bases between the germline ends. CDR3 sequence (DNA): TGTGCCAGCAGTCTCACTGGGATCGCCGGGGAGCTGTTTTTT. Its protein is CASSLTGIAGELFF.

This clonotype was picked up a small number of times. The V and J genes are TRBV5-6 and TRBJ1-6; D is uncertain. Looked up from germline, CDR1 is SGHDT and CDR2 is YYEEEE. The CDR3 spans 15 residues. The V end was cut by 3 bases, the J end by 0 bases, with 7 bases between. The CDR3 region has the DNA TGTGCCAGCAGCTCACGGGTCTCCTATAATTCACCCCTCCACTTT. Encoded protein: CASSSRVSYNSPLHF.

This clonotype was counted a few times. The genes are TRBV11-2 and TRBJ2-7; TRBD2 is a possible D gene (6 bases). This CDR3 has 14 residues. Trimming removed 1 base from V and 6 bases from J, with 13 bases in between. Germline V CDR1 and CDR2: SGHAT, FQNNGV. CDR3 residues: CASSLVPERAEQYF. The DNA for the CDR3 is TGTGCCAGCAGCTTAGTCCCGGAGCGGGCCGAGCAGTACTTC.

The V gene is TRBV21-1, the J gene TRBJ2-7; the D segment call TRBD2 is taken from the table without a DNA check. TRBV21-1 is a documented pseudogene. The CDR3 runs to 13 residues. The CDR3: CASSKGEAYEQYF. CDR3 bases: TGTGCCAGCAGCAAGGGGGAGGCCTACGAGCAGTACTTC.

V gene TRBV6-2 or TRBV6-3 combines with J gene TRBJ2-3; 7 nucleotides match TRBD2. CDR1 MNHEY and CDR2 SVGEGT come from the germline V gene. J was trimmed by 0 bases and V by 6 bases; bases with no gene match: 9. This CDR3 has 16 residues. The CDR3 reads CASSTGSGSSTDTQYF. As DNA, the CDR3 is TGTGCCAGCAGCACCGGTAGCGGGTCTAGCACAGATACGCAGTATTTT.

This chain uses TRBV7-2 with TRBJ1-3; D is ambiguous. Trimming shortened V by 2 bases and J by 6 bases, and 5 bases separated the two germline ends. The CDR3 loop spans 12 amino acids. Germline V CDR1 and CDR2: SGHTA, FQGNSA. CDR3 DNA sequence: TGTGCCAGCAGCTTAATGCTAAACACCATATATTTT. It is translated as CASSLMLNTIYF.

This clonotype was seen ten or more times. The chain employs TRBV20-1 and TRBJ2-5; TRBD2 matches at 8 bases. The V segment lost 3 bases and the J segment 2 bases; nucleotides outside the gene matches: 8. This CDR3 is 15 amino acids long. The germline CDR1 and CDR2 sequences are DFQATT and SNEGSKA (reference sequence). CDR3 residues: CSASRERGLQETQYF. The CDR3, as DNA: TGCAGTGCTAGTAGGGAGCGGGGGCTTCAAGAGACCCAGTACTTC.

This clonotype has just a few counts. The rearrangement links TRBV7-3 to TRBJ2-1; D unclear. The length of the CDR3 is 15 residues. Looked up from germline, CDR1 is SGHTA and CDR2 is FQGTGA. Trimming took off 5 bases at V and 5 bases at J, with 16 bases between the two ends. The DNA of the CDR3 is TGTGCCAGCAGCCTCTTAGGCAGGTCCGACAATGAGCAGTTCTTC. It encodes CASSLLGRSDNEQFF.

The J gene is TRBJ1-2, the V gene TRBV30; 7 bases map to TRBD1. This CDR3 region has 12 residues. The V and J ends lost 2 bases and 5 bases, in that order; junction bases with no gene match: 2. CDR1 GTSNPN and CDR2 SVGIG come from the germline V gene (reference sequence). CDR3 in amino acids: CAWSNRGYGYTF. For the CDR3, the DNA is TGTGCCTGGAGTAACAGGGGATATGGCTACACCTTC.

The chain carries TRBV7-9 and TRBJ1-1; D ambiguous. V was trimmed by 5 bases and J by 5 bases, leaving 15 bases between them. Germline CDR1 and CDR2: SEHNR and FQNEAQ (reference sequence). This CDR3 has 14 residues. CDR3 sequence reads: CASSPNSERTEAFF. The CDR3 DNA reads as TGTGCCAGCAGCCCCAACTCGGAGCGTACTGAAGCTTTCTTT.

The chain combines TRBV5-1 with TRBJ2-6, with no clear D. Trimming stripped 0 bases from V and 9 bases from J, with 10 bases between. This CDR3 has 14 residues. Germline V lookup: CDR1 SGHRS, CDR2 YFSETQ. The CDR3 here is CASSLADSGNVLTF. The CDR3 bases are TGCGCCAGCAGCTTGGCCGACTCTGGCAACGTCCTGACTTTC.

A few counts support this clonotype. This sequence joins TRBV6-5 and TRBJ2-1, with D possibly being TRBD1 or TRBD2 (5 bases each). The CDR3 consists of 15 residues. Trimming cost V 2 bases and J 3 bases, with 11 bases left between them. CDR1 MNHEY and CDR2 SVGAGI come from the germline V gene. In nucleotides, the CDR3 is TGTGCCAGCAGTTACGACGGGGCTTACTACAATGAGCAGTTCTTC. The encoded protein is CASSYDGAYYNEQFF.